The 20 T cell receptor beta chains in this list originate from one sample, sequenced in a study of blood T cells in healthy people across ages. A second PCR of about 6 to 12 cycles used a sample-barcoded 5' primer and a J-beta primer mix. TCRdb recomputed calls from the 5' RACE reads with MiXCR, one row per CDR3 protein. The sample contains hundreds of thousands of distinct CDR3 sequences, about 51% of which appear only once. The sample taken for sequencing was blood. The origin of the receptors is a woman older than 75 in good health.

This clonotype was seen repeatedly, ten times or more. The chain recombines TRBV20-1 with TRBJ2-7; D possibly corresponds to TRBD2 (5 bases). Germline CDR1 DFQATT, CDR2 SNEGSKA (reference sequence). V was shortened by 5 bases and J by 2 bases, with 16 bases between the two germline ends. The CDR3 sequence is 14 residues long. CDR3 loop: CSARETPKPYEQYF. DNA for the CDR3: TGCAGTGCTCGGGAAACCCCAAAACCCTACGAGCAGTACTTC.

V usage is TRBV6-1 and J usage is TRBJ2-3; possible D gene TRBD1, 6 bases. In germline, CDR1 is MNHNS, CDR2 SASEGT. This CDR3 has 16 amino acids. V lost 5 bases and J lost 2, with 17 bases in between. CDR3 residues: CASSLIGQIATDTQYF. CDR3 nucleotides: TGTGCCAGCAGTTTGATCGGACAGATCGCCACAGATACGCAGTATTTT.

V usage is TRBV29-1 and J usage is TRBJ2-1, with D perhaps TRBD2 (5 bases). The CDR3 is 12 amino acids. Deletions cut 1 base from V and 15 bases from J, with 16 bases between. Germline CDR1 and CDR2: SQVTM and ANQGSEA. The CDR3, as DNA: TGCAGCGTTGAAGGAGGCGGACTTCAACTGTTCTTC. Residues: CSVEGGGLQLFF.

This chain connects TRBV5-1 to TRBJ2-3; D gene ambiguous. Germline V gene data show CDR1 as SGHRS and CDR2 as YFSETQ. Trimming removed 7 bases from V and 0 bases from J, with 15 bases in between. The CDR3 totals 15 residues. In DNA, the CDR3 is TGCGCCAGCGGAATGAAAGTCTCTAGCACAGATACGCAGTATTTT. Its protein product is CASGMKVSSTDTQYF.

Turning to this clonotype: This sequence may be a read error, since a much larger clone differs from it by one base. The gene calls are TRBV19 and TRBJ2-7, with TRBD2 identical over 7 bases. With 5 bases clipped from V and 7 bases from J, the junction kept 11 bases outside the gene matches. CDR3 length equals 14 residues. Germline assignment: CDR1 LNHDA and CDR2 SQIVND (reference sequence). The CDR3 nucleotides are TGTGCCAGTAGTCCATGGACTAGTCCCAATGAGCAGTACTTC. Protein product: CASSPWTSPNEQYF.

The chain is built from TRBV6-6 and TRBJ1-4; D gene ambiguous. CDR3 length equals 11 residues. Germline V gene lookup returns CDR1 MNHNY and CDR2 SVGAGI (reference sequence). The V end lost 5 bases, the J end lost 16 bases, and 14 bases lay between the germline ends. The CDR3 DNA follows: TGTGCCAGCAGTCAACGCTTAACGCCGTTTTTT. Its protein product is CASSQRLTPFF.

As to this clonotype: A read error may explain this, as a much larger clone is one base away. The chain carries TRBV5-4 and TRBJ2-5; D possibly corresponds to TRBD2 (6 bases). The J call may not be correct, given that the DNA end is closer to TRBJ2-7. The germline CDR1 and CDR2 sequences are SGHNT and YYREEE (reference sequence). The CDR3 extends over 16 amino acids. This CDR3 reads CASSLETEGRVYEQYF. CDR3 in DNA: TGTGCCAGCAGCTTGGAAACGGAGGGACGGGTATACGAGCAGTACTTC.

CDR3 nucleotide sequence: TGCAGTGCCACAGGGGGCGGGAGGGGATGGAATGAGCAGTTCTTC. Translated: CSATGGGRGWNEQFF. This sequence joins TRBV20-1 and TRBJ2-1; possibly TRBD1 or TRBD2 for D (9 bases each). The V and J ends lost 6 bases and 7 bases respectively, with 22 bases between them. Germline CDR1 and CDR2: DFQATT and SNEGSKA (reference sequence). The CDR3 has 15 residues.

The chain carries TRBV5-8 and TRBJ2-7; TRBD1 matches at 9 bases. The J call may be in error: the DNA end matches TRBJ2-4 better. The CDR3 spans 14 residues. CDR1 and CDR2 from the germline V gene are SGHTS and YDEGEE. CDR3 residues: CASSLGTGVNIQYF. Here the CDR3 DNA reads TGTGCCAGCAGCTTGGGGACAGGGGTAAACATTCAGTACTTC.

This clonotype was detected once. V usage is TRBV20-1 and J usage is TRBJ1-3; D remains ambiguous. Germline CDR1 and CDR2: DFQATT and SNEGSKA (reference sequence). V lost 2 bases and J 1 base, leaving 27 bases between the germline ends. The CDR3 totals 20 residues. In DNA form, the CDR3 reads TGCAGTGCTAGACCTGAAGGGAGGGAGAGTTACTGGGGATCTGGAAACACCATATATTTT. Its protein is CSARPEGRESYWGSGNTIYF.

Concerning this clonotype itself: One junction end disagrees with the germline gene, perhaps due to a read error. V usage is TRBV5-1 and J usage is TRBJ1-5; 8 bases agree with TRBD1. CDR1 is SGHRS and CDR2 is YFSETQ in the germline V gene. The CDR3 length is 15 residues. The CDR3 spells CAGRPGTGWDQPQHF. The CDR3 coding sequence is TGCGCCGGCAGACCTGGGACAGGCTGGGATCAGCCCCAGCATTTT.

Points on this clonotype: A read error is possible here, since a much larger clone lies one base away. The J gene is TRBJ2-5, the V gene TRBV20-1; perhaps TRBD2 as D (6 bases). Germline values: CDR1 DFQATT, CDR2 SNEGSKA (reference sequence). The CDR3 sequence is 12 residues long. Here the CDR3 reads CGARRDQETQYF. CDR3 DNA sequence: TGCGGTGCTAGGAGGGACCAAGAGACCCAGTACTTC.

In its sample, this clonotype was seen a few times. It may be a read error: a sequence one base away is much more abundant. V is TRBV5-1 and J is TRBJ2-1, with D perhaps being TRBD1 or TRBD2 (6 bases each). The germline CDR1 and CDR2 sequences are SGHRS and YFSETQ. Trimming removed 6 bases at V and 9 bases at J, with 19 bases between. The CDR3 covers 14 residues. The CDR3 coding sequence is TGCGCCAGCAACGTGGGAGGAACAGGGCGTGAGCAGTTCTTC. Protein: CASNVGGTGREQFF. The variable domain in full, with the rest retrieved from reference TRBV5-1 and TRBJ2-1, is KAGVTQTPRYLIKTRGQQVTLSCSPISGHRSVSWYQQTPGQGLQFLFEYFSETQRNKGNFPGRFSGRQFSNSRSEMNVSTLELGDSALYLCASNVGGTGREQFFGPGTRLTVL.

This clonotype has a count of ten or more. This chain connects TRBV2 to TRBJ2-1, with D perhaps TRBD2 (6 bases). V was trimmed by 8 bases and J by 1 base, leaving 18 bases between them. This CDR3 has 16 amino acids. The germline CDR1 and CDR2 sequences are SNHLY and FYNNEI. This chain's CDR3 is CASGGWRGLSYNEQFF. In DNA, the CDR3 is TGTGCCAGCGGTGGTTGGAGGGGATTATCCTACAATGAGCAGTTCTTC. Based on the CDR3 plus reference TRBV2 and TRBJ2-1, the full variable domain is EPEVTQTPSHQVTQMGQEVILRCVPISNHLYFYWYRQILGQKVEFLVSFYNNEISEKSEIFDDQFSVERPDGSNFTLKIRSTKLEDSAMYFCASGGWRGLSYNEQFFGPGTRLTVL.

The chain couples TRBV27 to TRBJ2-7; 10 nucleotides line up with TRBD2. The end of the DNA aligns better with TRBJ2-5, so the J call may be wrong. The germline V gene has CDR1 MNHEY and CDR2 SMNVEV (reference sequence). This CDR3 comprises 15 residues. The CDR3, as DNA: TGTGCCAGCAGTCCCCTACTAGCGGGGCATGAGACCCAGTACTTC. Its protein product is CASSPLLAGHETQYF.

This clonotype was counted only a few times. The DNA of the CDR3 is TGTGCCAGCAGTCTCAGTACAGGGGGGAAGCCCCAGCATTTT. It yields the protein CASSLSTGGKPQHF. The V call is TRBV12-3 or TRBV12-4, the J call TRBJ1-5, with 8 bases identical to TRBD1. The CDR3 contains 14 residues. Trimming removed 5 bases from V and 8 bases from J; junction bases left unmatched: 8.

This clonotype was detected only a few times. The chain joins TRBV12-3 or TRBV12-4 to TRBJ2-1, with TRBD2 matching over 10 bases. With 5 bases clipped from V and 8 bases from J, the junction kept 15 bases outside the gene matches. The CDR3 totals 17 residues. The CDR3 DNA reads TGTGCCAGCAGTATCCCTAGCGGGAGCTACTCGCGCTATGAGCAGTTCTTC. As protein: CASSIPSGSYSRYEQFF.

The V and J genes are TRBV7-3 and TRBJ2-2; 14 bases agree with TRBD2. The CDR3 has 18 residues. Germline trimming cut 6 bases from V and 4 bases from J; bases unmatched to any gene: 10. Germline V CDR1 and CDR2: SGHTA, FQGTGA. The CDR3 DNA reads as TGTGCCAGCAGGCAAACCGGGACTAGCGGGAGCCGCACCGGGGAGCTGTTTTTT. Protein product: CASRQTGTSGSRTGELFF.

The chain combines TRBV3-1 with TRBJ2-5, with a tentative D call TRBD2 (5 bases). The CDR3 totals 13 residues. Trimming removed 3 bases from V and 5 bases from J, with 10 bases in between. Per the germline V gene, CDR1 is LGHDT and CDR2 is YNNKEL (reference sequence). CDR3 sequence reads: CASSQLRGETQYF. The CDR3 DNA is TGTGCCAGCAGCCAGCTCCGAGGGGAGACCCAGTACTTC.

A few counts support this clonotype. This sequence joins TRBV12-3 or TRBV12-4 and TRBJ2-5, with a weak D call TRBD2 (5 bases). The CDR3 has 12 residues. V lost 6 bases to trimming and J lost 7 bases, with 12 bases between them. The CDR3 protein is CASSRPEGTQYF. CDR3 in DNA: TGTGCCAGCAGCCGTCCCGAGGGGACCCAGTACTTC.